This T cell receptor beta chain was sequenced in a study of blood T cell repertoires in COVID-19. Background on the study: PBMCs, B-cell-depleted T cells, or T cells were the source of the cDNA or gDNA that made up the material.

This clone was found a few times. Those enrolled in Seattle joined during active infection and were followed longitudinally afterward. Only in-frame clones appear in the TCRdb table, and some are missing; sequencing was by immunoSEQ multiplex PCR. The sample consists of approximately 150,000 clones, roughly 78% of them appearing once. The CDR3 is 15 residues long. Germline CDR1 is ENHRY and CDR2 is SYGVKD. The V segment lost 6 bases and the J segment 5 bases; nucleotides outside the gene matches: 5. This clonotype originated in an older woman with COVID-19, enrolled during active disease. The chain employs TRBV10-3 and TRBJ2-5, with 14 bases identical to TRBD2. The sequencing sample was made of peripheral blood. The CDR3 sequence: CAISGTSGSWETQYF. The CDR3 region has the DNA TGTGCCATCAGCGGGACTAGCGGGAGTTGGGAGACCCAGTACTTC.